The 10 T cell receptor beta chains reported below all come from one sample, sequenced in a study of identical twins. From the 5' RACE reads, TCRdb called clonotypes with MiXCR, one entry per CDR3 protein. Here the sample spans roughly 750,000 distinct CDR3 sequences, 21% being singletons. This same sample was also taken into another study, of T cells expressing NK-cell markers.

Sequencing was done on a sample of PBMCs. The receptors were sampled from a woman aged 18-29 years in good health.

The genes are TRBV5-6 and TRBJ2-4; 7 bases agree with TRBD2. J was trimmed by 9 bases and V by 0 bases; bases with no gene match: 6. CDR1 is SGHDT, CDR2 YYEEEE, per germline. CDR3 size: 14 residues. This chain's CDR3 is CASSLDPGRGIQYF. The DNA of the CDR3 is TGTGCCAGCAGCTTGGATCCAGGGAGGGGCATTCAGTACTTC.

The chain uses TRBV6-1 and TRBJ2-7; TRBD2 agrees at 7 bases. The junction had 6 bases not matched to a gene; V was cut back by 6 bases and J by 1 base. This CDR3 is built from 14 residues. Germline values: CDR1 MNHNS, CDR2 SASEGT. For the CDR3, the DNA is TGTGCCAGCAGACGCCCCGGGGGGTCCTACGAGCAGTACTTC. It translates to CASRRPGGSYEQYF.

This clonotype was detected only a few times. V and J are TRBV29-1 and TRBJ2-5; no definite D call. The V and J ends lost 0 bases and 4 bases respectively, with 9 bases between them. Germline V gives CDR1 SQVTM, CDR2 ANQGSEA. This CDR3 is built from 13 residues. In DNA form, the CDR3 reads TGCAGCGTTGAAGAAAGGGTTCGAGAGACCCAGTACTTC. Protein sequence: CSVEERVRETQYF. Drawing the rest from reference TRBV29-1 and TRBJ2-5, the complete variable domain is SAVISQKPSRDICQRGTSLTIQCQVDSQVTMMFWYRQQPGQSLTLIATANQGSEATYESGFVIDKFPISRPNLTFSTLTVSNMSPEDSSIYLCSVEERVRETQYFGPGTRLLVL.

This clonotype was found a few times. This chain uses TRBV7-9 with TRBJ2-6; 8 bases are shared with TRBD2. The germline CDR1 and CDR2 sequences are SEHNR and FQNEAQ (reference sequence). The V gene end was trimmed by 6 bases and the J gene end by 2 bases; junction bases not matched to a gene: 6. CDR3 length equals 16 residues. The CDR3 loop reads CASRRLAPTGANVLTF. The CDR3 nucleotides read TGTGCCAGCAGGCGACTAGCGCCGACTGGGGCCAACGTCCTGACTTTC.

This clonotype was recorded at least ten times. This chain connects TRBV7-2 to TRBJ2-5, with D perhaps matching TRBD2 (5 bases). Trimming removed 1 base at V and 5 bases at J, with 8 bases between. The CDR3 is made up of 13 amino acids. Germline assignment: CDR1 SGHTA and CDR2 FQGNSA. The chain's CDR3 is CASSLGWEETQYF. The DNA for the CDR3 is TGTGCCAGCAGCTTAGGCTGGGAGGAGACCCAGTACTTC.

This rearrangement joins TRBV18 to TRBJ2-2; D may be TRBD1 (8 bases). The germline V gene encodes CDR1 KGHSH and CDR2 LQKENI. The CDR3 is 17 residues long. V lost 3 bases and J 3 bases, leaving 17 bases between the germline ends. CDR3 nucleotide sequence: TGTGCCAGCTCACCGGACAGGGACTACGTTTACACCGGGGAGCTGTTTTTT. Translating it yields CASSPDRDYVYTGELFF.

This clonotype was seen a few times. This chain joins TRBV20-1 and TRBJ2-7; possibly TRBD2 for D (5 bases). Germline V lookup: CDR1 DFQATT, CDR2 SNEGSKA (reference sequence). V was trimmed by 3 bases and J by 0 bases, leaving 12 bases between them. The CDR3 has 14 amino acids. CDR3 in amino acids: CSASWRVSSYEQYF. Here the CDR3 DNA reads TGCAGTGCTAGTTGGCGGGTGTCCTCCTACGAGCAGTACTTC.

V and J are TRBV5-1 and TRBJ1-1; D is unclear. V was clipped by 0 bases and J by 4 bases, with 4 bases between them. This CDR3 has 12 amino acids. Germline V CDR1 and CDR2: SGHRS, YFSETQ. CDR3 sequence: CASSLDLTEAFF. CDR3 coding DNA: TGCGCCAGCAGCTTGGACCTCACTGAAGCTTTCTTT.

The V gene is TRBV10-3, the J gene TRBJ2-7, with TRBD1 identical over 8 bases. The germline V gene has CDR1 ENHRY and CDR2 SYGVKD. The V gene end was trimmed by 10 bases and the J gene end by 2 bases; junction bases not matched to a gene: 10. CDR3 length: 14 residues. The CDR3: CATHPGQGTYEQYF. DNA of the CDR3: TGTGCCACCCATCCAGGACAGGGTACCTACGAGCAGTACTTC.

This clonotype appeared many times. The chain carries TRBV11-3 and TRBJ2-5; maybe TRBD1 (5 bases). V was shortened by 2 bases and J by 2 bases, with 9 bases between the two germline ends. The CDR3 is 14 amino acids. In germline, CDR1 is SGHNT, CDR2 YENEEA. In nucleotides, the CDR3 is TGTGCCAGCAGCTTAATAAAGGGGCAAGAGACCCAGTACTTC. It encodes CASSLIKGQETQYF.